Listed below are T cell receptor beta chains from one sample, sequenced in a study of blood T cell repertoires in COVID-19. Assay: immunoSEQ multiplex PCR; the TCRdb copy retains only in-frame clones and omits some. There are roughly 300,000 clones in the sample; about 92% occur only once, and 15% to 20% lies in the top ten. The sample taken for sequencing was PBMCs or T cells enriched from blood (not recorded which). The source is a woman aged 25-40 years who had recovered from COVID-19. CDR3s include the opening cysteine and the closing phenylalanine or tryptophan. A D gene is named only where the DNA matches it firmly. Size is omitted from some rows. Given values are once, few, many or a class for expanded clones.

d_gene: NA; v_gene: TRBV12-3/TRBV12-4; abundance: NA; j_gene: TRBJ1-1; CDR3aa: CASSLSSSEAFF; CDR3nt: TGTGCCAGCAGTTTGTCTTCTAGTGAAGCTTTCTTT
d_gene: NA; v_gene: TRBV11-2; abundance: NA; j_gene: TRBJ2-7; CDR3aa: CASSFLAEQYF; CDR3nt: TGTGCCAGCAGCTTTCTAGCCGAGCAGTACTTC
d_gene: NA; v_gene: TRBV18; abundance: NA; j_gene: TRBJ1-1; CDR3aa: CASSHNRAQNTEAFF; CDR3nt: TGTGCCAGCTCCCATAACAGGGCGCAGAACACTGAAGCTTTCTTT
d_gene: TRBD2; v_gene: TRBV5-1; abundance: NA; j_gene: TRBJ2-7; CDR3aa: CASSLRTTGRGEQYF; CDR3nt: TGCGCCAGCAGCTTGAGGACCACGGGGAGGGGCGAGCAGTACTTC
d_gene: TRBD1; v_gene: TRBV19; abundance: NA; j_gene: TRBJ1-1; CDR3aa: CASSTIDRGRRDTEAFF; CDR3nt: TGTGCCAGTAGTACAATCGACAGGGGGCGCCGGGACACTGAAGCTTTCTTT
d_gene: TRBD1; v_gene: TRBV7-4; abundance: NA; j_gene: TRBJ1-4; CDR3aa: CASTPGTAIEKLFF; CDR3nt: TGTGCCAGCACCCCCGGGACAGCTATTGAAAAACTGTTTTTT
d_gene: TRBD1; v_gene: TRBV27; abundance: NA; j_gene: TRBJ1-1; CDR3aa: CASSPLGQGAMDTEAFF; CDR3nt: TGTGCCAGCAGTCCCCTGGGACAGGGGGCGATGGACACTGAAGCTTTCTTT
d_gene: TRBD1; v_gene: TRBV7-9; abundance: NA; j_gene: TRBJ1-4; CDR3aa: CASSDRGQGVKLFF; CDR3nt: TGTGCCAGCAGCGATCGCGGACAGGGGGTAAAACTGTTTTTT
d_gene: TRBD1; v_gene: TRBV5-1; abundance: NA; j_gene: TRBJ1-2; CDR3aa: CASSRGHQGAGGYTF; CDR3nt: TGCGCCAGCAGCCGGGGCCACCAGGGGGCTGGAGGCTACACCTTC
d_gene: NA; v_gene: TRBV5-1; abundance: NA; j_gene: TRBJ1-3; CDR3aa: CASSPQGLSGNTIYF; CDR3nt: TGCGCCAGCAGCCCTCAGGGGCTCTCTGGAAACACCATATATTTT
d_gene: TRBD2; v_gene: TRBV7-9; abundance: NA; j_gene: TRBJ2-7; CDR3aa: CASSPPFGSGAAEQYF; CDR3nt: TGTGCCAGCAGCCCGCCCTTTGGTAGCGGGGCCGCCGAGCAGTACTTC
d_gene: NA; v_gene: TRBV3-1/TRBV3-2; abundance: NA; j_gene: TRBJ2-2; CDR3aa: CASSQEGAPATGELFF; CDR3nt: TGTGCCAGCAGCCAAGAGGGGGCGCCAGCCACCGGGGAGCTGTTTTTT
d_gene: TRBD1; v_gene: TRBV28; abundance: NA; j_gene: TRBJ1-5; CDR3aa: CASSTQTGVSKPQHF; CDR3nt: TGTGCCAGCAGTACACAGACAGGGGTTAGCAAGCCCCAGCATTTT
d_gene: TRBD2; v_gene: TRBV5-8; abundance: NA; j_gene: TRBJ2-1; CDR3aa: CASSLDSGDYNEQFF; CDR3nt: TGTGCCAGCAGCTTGGATAGCGGGGACTACAATGAGCAGTTCTTC
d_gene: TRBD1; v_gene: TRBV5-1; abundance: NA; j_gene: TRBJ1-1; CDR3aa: CASSLSGQPRKVEAFF; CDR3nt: TGCGCCAGCAGCCTTTCGGGACAGCCTAGAAAGGTCGAAGCTTTCTTT
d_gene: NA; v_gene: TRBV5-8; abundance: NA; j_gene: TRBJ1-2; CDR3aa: CASSPSGGRYGYTF; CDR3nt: TGTGCCAGCAGCCCCTCGGGTGGGAGGTATGGCTACACCTTC
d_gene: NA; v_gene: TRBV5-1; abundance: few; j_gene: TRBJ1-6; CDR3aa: CASTSGLAVTPLHF; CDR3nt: TGCGCCAGCACGTCCGGCCTTGCGGTCACACCCCTCCACTTT
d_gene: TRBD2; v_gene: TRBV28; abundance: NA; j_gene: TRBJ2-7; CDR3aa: CASSRAGALGGEQYF; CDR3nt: TGTGCCAGCAGCCGTGCCGGGGCCCTCGGGGGGGAGCAGTACTTC
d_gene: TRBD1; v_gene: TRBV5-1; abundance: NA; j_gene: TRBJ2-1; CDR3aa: CASSLGQGAYEQFF; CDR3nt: TGCGCCAGCAGCTTAGGACAGGGGGCCTATGAGCAGTTCTTC
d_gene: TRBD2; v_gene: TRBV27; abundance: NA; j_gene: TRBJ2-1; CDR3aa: CASSSPGTNTNEQFF; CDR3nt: TGTGCCAGCAGTTCACCCGGGACTAACACCAATGAGCAGTTCTTC
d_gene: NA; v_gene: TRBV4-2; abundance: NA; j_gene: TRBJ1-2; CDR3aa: CASSQAEGRRGHGYTF; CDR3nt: TGTGCCAGCAGCCAGGCCGAAGGACGGAGGGGCCATGGCTACACCTTC
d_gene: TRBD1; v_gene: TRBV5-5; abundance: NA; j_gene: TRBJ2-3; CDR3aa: CASSGGDRGWTDTQYF; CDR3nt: TGTGCCAGCAGCGGAGGGGACAGGGGATGGACAGATACGCAGTATTTT
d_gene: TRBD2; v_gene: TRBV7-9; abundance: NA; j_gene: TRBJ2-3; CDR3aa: CASSPGTSGALYTQYF; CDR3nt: TGTGCCAGCAGCCCCGGGACTAGCGGGGCCCTTTATACGCAGTATTTT
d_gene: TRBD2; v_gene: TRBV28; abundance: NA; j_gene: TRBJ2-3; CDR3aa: CASRTSGDPDTQYF; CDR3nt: TGTGCCAGCAGGACCAGCGGGGACCCAGATACGCAGTATTTT
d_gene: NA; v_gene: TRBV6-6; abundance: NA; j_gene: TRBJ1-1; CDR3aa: CASTLLPDTEAFF; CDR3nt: TGTGCCAGCACCTTACTTCCGGACACTGAAGCTTTCTTT
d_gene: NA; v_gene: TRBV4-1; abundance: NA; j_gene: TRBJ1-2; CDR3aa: CASSQGSNLGGTRNYGYTF; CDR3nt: TGCGCCAGCAGCCAAGGGTCGAACCTAGGTGGCACCCGAAACTATGGCTACACCTTC
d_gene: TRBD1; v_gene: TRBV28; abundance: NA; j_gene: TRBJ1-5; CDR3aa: CASSPGGGSNQPQHF; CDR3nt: TGTGCCAGCAGTCCAGGGGGCGGGAGCAATCAGCCCCAGCATTTT
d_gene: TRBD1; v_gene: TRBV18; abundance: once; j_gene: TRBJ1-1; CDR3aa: CASSETGSTEAFF; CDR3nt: TGTGCCAGCTCAGAGACAGGGTCCACTGAAGCTTTCTTT
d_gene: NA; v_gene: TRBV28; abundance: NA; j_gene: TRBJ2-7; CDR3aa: CASQSRGGPMAYEQYF; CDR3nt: TGTGCCAGCCAATCGAGGGGGGGCCCTATGGCCTACGAGCAGTACTTC
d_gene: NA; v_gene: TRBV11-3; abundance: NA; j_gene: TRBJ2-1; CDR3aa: CASSPDGAGNEQFF; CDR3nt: TGTGCCAGCAGCCCAGATGGGGCAGGCAATGAGCAGTTCTTC
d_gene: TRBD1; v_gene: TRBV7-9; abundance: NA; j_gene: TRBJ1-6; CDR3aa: CASSFRTRTGQSYNSPLHF; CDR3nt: TGTGCCAGCAGCTTTCGGACGAGGACAGGGCAGTCCTATAATTCACCCCTCCACTTT
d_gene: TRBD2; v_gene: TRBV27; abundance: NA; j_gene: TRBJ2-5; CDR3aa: CASSGLADQETQYF; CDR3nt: TGTGCCAGCAGTGGCCTAGCGGACCAAGAGACCCAGTACTTC
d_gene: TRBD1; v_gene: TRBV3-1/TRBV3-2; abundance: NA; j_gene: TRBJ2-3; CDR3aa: CASSQGDRGIIDTQYF; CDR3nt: TGTGCCAGCAGCCAAGGGGACAGGGGTATCATAGATACGCAGTATTTT
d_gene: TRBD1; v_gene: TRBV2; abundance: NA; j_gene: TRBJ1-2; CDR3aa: CASSEADRGDYGYTF; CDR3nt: TGTGCCAGCAGTGAAGCGGACAGGGGAGACTATGGCTACACCTTC
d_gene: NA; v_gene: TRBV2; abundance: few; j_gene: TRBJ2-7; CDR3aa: CASRRDSYEQYF; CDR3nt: TGTGCCAGCCGGAGAGACTCCTACGAGCAGTACTTC
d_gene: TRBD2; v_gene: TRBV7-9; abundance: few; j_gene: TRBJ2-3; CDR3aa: CASSLSGAQTDTQYF; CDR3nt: TGTGCCAGCAGCTTAAGCGGGGCGCAGACAGATACGCAGTATTTT
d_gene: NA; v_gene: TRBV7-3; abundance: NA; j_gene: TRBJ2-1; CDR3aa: CASSSDTYNEQFF; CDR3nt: TGTGCCAGCAGCTCGGACACTTACAATGAGCAGTTCTTC
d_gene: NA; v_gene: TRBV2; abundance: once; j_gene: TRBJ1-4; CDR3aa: CASSGKGDGEKLFF; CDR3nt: TGTGCCAGCAGTGGGAAGGGGGACGGCGAAAAACTGTTTTTT
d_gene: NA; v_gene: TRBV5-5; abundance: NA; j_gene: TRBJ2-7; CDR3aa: CASSPEEVAYEQYF; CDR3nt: TGTGCCAGCAGCCCGGAGGAGGTAGCCTACGAGCAGTACTTC
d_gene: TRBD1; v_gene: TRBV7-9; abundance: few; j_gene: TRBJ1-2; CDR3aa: CASSSGTGGSGYTF; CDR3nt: TGTGCCAGCAGCTCCGGGACAGGGGGCTCTGGCTACACCTTC
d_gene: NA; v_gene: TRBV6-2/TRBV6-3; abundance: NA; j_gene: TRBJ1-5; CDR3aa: CASSSGTAAGQPQHF; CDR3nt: TGTGCCAGCAGTTCCGGGACGGCGGCGGGACAGCCCCAGCATTTT
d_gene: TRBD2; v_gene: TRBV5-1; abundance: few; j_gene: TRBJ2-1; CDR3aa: CATGGSYNEQFF; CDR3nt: TGCGCAACGGGGGGCTCCTACAATGAGCAGTTCTTC
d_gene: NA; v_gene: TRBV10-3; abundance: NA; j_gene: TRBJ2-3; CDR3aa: CAISDAGLEDTQYF; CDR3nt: TGTGCCATCAGTGACGCGGGGCTGGAAGATACGCAGTATTTT
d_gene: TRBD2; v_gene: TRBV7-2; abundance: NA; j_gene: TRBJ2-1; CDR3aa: CASSSGGEQFF; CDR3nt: TGTGCCAGCAGCTCCGGGGGGGAGCAGTTCTTC